Below, 32 T cell receptor beta chains from the same sample are listed, as sequenced in a study of OX40 agonist ivuxolimab in advanced cancers. Method: immunoSEQ multiplex PCR; TCRdb's copy keeps in-frame clones and lacks some. The data contain roughly 63,000 clones, approximately 90% of them singletons. Sequenced here: CD4+ or CD8+ T cells sorted from blood, sampled in a trial of the OX40 agonist ivuxolimab. Every receptor here comes from an adult with an advanced solid tumor such as melanoma, head and neck, liver or kidney cancer.

The J gene is TRBJ1-5, the V gene TRBV15; D is unclear. The CDR3 is made up of 12 amino acids. Germline assignment: CDR1 LNHNV and CDR2 YYDKDF (reference sequence). V lost 3 bases, J lost 4 bases, and 4 bases lay in between. Here the CDR3 DNA reads TGTGCCACCAGCAGTCCGAATCAGCCCCAGCATTTT. As protein: CATSSPNQPQHF.

The sample holds one count of this clone. V gene TRBV9 combines with J gene TRBJ2-2; 11 bases are a match to TRBD2. Looked up from germline, CDR1 is SGDLS and CDR2 is YYNGEE. The CDR3 totals 18 residues. V dropped 4 bases and J dropped 6; count of bases not matched to a gene: 14. The CDR3 sequence: CASSLSGSSGGRAGELFF. CDR3 sequence (DNA): TGTGCCAGCAGCCTGAGCGGGTCTAGCGGGGGGCGGGCCGGGGAGCTGTTTTTT.

CDR3 sequence reads: CASSPSGGVVEAFF. For the CDR3, the DNA is TGTGCCAGCAGCCCCTCCGGGGGGGTGGTTGAAGCTTTCTTT. The V gene is TRBV11-2, the J gene TRBJ1-1; tentative D call: TRBD1 (5 bases). Per the germline V gene, CDR1 is SGHAT and CDR2 is FQNNGV. Trimming took off 5 bases at V and 7 bases at J, with 17 bases between the two ends. This CDR3 contains 14 residues.

This chain joins TRBV5-8 and TRBJ1-1, with 11 bases that match TRBD1. CDR1 is SGHTS, CDR2 YDEGEE, per germline. This CDR3 is built from 16 residues. The V segment lost 4 bases and the J segment 1 base; nucleotides outside the gene matches: 6. In nucleotides, the CDR3 is TGTGCCAGCAGCCCGTTGGGACAGGGGGAGAACACTGAAGCTTTCTTT. This encodes CASSPLGQGENTEAFF.

This rearrangement joins TRBV19 to TRBJ1-2, with 10 bases matching TRBD1. Per the germline V gene, CDR1 is LNHDA and CDR2 is SQIVND (reference sequence). The CDR3 sequence is 15 residues long. V lost 5 bases, J lost 4 bases, and 7 bases stayed unmatched. The CDR3 region is CASSDRDRGGYGYTF. In DNA, the CDR3 is TGTGCCAGTAGTGACCGGGACAGGGGTGGCTATGGCTACACCTTC.

The V and J genes are TRBV27 and TRBJ1-2, with a possible D match to TRBD1 (5 bases). CDR1 and CDR2 (germline): MNHEY, SMNVEV (reference sequence). The CDR3 runs 15 residues. V dropped 3 bases and J dropped 2 bases, with 13 bases sitting between them. The CDR3 sequence is CASSFPGGGNYGYTF. CDR3 coding DNA: TGTGCCAGCAGTTTCCCCGGGGGGGGGAACTATGGCTACACCTTC.

This clone has just a few counts. The chain employs TRBV2 and TRBJ1-5; D perhaps matches TRBD1 (6 bases). The germline gives CDR1 SNHLY, CDR2 FYNNEI. Between the trimmed V and J ends, which lost 7 bases and 1 base, there was a span of 11 bases. The length of the CDR3 is 14 residues. The CDR3: CASNDRISNQPQHF. In DNA form, the CDR3 reads TGTGCCAGCAACGACAGGATAAGCAATCAGCCCCAGCATTTT.

This clone was seen a single time. This sequence joins TRBV18 and TRBJ1-3; D unresolved. This CDR3 region has 14 residues. Germline V gene lookup returns CDR1 KGHSH and CDR2 LQKENI. The ends were cut back, 5 bases at V and 4 bases at J, with 12 bases in the middle. The CDR3 loop is CASSANRGGNTIYF. CDR3 nucleotides: TGTGCCAGCTCAGCAAACAGAGGAGGAAACACCATATATTTT. Filled out from reference TRBV18 and TRBJ1-3, the complete variable domain reads NAGVMQNPRHLVRRRGQEARLRCSPMKGHSHVYWYRQLPEEGLKFMVYLQKENIIDESGMPKERFSAEFPKEGPSILRIQQVVRGDSAAYFCASSANRGGNTIYFGEGSWLTVV.

V usage is TRBV14 and J usage is TRBJ2-5, with 7 bases identical to TRBD1. V was pared by 1 base and J by 1 base, with 9 bases of the junction left unmatched. The CDR3 is made up of 17 amino acids. CDR1 and CDR2 from the germline V gene are SGHDN and FVKESK. The CDR3 protein is CASSQALTGSPQETQYF. The CDR3 nucleotides are TGTGCCAGCAGCCAAGCCTTGACAGGGTCCCCCCAAGAGACCCAGTACTTC.

The CDR3: CASSLEGRNQPQHF. The DNA of the CDR3 is TGCGCCAGCAGCTTGGAGGGCAGGAATCAGCCCCAGCATTTT. J is TRBJ1-5 and V is TRBV5-1; D remains ambiguous. The CDR3 has 14 amino acids. The V end lost 0 bases, the J end lost 4 bases, and 8 bases lay between the germline ends. Germline V gives CDR1 SGHRS, CDR2 YFSETQ. Looking up the rest from reference TRBV5-1 and TRBJ1-5 gives the full variable domain: KAGVTQTPRYLIKTRGQQVTLSCSPISGHRSVSWYQQTPGQGLQFLFEYFSETQRNKGNFPGRFSGRQFSNSRSEMNVSTLELGDSALYLCASSLEGRNQPQHFGDGTRLSIL.

This rearrangement joins TRBV30 to TRBJ2-6; D is perhaps TRBD1 or TRBD2 (5 bases each). Trimming removed 5 bases at V and 4 bases at J, with 12 bases between. The CDR3 sequence is 14 residues long. Germline V gives CDR1 GTSNPN, CDR2 SVGIG (reference sequence). The CDR3 region has the DNA TGTGCCTGGTTGGGGACCTCAGGGGCCAACGTCCTGACTTTC. As protein: CAWLGTSGANVLTF. Complete variable domain (other parts from reference TRBV30 and TRBJ2-6): SQTIHQWPATLVQPVGSPLSLECTVEGTSNPNLYWYRQAAGRGLQLLFYSVGIGQISSEVPQNLSASRPQDRQFILSSKKLLLSDSGFYLCAWLGTSGANVLTFGAGSRLTVL.

This clone was counted between two and nine times. The CDR3 is CASSRGLSNQPQHF. As DNA, the CDR3 is TGTGCCAGCAGCAGGGGACTTAGCAATCAGCCCCAGCATTTT. The chain employs TRBV2 and TRBJ1-5, with TRBD1 as a possible D gene (6 bases). This CDR3 has 14 residues. In germline, CDR1 is SNHLY, CDR2 FYNNEI. V dropped 6 bases and J dropped 0 bases, with 9 bases sitting between them.

A single count supports this clone. The CDR3 region has the DNA TGCGCCAGCAGCGGGGGATCTGGAAACACCATATATTTT. Translation: CASSGGSGNTIYF. This chain joins TRBV10-2 and TRBJ1-3, with D possibly matching TRBD1 (5 bases). Germline CDR1 WSHSY, CDR2 SAAADI. The CDR3 spans 13 residues. The V end was cut by 6 bases, the J end by 1 base, with 7 bases between.

This rearrangement joins TRBV7-8 to TRBJ2-4, with D perhaps assigned TRBD1 or TRBD2 (5 bases each). The CDR3 is 14 amino acids. Germline CDR1 reads SGHVS; CDR2 reads FQNEAQ. The V end lost 2 bases, the J end lost 6 bases, and 11 bases lay between the germline ends. The CDR3, as DNA: TGTGCCAGCAGCTTATACCGGGGCCTAAACATTCAGTACTTC. Protein sequence: CASSLYRGLNIQYF.

The V and J genes are TRBV18 and TRBJ1-3; a possible D gene is TRBD1 (5 bases). The CDR3 runs to 16 residues. Germline CDR1 KGHSH, CDR2 LQKENI. Trimming left V 2 bases short and J 2 bases short, with 13 bases between. CDR3 sequence: CASSPGYGHTGNTIYF. CDR3 DNA sequence: TGTGCCAGCTCACCAGGTTACGGACATACTGGAAACACCATATATTTT. Full variable domain (missing parts from reference TRBV18 and TRBJ1-3): NAGVMQNPRHLVRRRGQEARLRCSPMKGHSHVYWYRQLPEEGLKFMVYLQKENIIDESGMPKERFSAEFPKEGPSILRIQQVVRGDSAAYFCASSPGYGHTGNTIYFGEGSWLTVV.

The chain carries TRBV28 and TRBJ2-7; TRBD1 matches 9 bases. CDR1 MDHEN and CDR2 SYDVKM come from the germline V gene. This CDR3 is built from 14 residues. V was pared by 5 bases and J by 7 bases, with 9 bases of the junction left unmatched. CDR3 in amino acids: CASSPGTGPREQYF. CDR3 nucleotides: TGTGCCAGCAGTCCCGGGACAGGGCCCCGGGAGCAGTACTTC.

The chain has TRBV18 and TRBJ1-1; D is uncertain. The CDR3 extends over 16 amino acids. Germline CDR1 reads KGHSH; CDR2 reads LQKENI. V was shortened by 1 base and J by 1 base, with 13 bases between the two germline ends. The CDR3 DNA follows: TGTGCCAGCTCACCACTTCAGCGATCTGGGAACACTGAAGCTTTCTTT. The encoded protein is CASSPLQRSGNTEAFF.

The chain has TRBV9 and TRBJ2-1; a possible D gene is TRBD1 (5 bases). With 4 bases removed from V and 0 bases from J, the gap between germline ends came to 11 bases. CDR3 length equals 15 residues. CDR1 and CDR2 from the germline V gene are SGDLS and YYNGEE. The CDR3 DNA reads TGTGCCAGCAGCCGCGAAGGGGACTCCTACAATGAGCAGTTCTTC. Residues: CASSREGDSYNEQFF.

The chain recombines TRBV5-4 with TRBJ2-1, with TRBD1 as a possible D gene (6 bases). Per the germline V gene, CDR1 is SGHNT and CDR2 is YYREEE (reference sequence). Trimming shortened V by 4 bases and J by 1 base, and 21 bases separated the two germline ends. The CDR3 has 18 amino acids. CDR3 loop: CASSAEGTRVRSYNEQFF. The CDR3 DNA follows: TGTGCCAGCAGCGCAGAAGGGACACGAGTTCGATCCTACAATGAGCAGTTCTTC.

The V call is TRBV5-1, the J call TRBJ2-3; 8 bases match TRBD2. The V segment lost 3 bases and the J segment 2 bases; nucleotides outside the gene matches: 11. This CDR3 has 17 amino acids. Germline V gene sequence: CDR1 SGHRS, CDR2 YFSETQ. The CDR3 here is CASSSPLGSGDTDTQYF. CDR3 DNA: TGCGCCAGCAGCTCGCCCTTGGGTAGCGGGGACACAGATACGCAGTATTTT.

This clone occurred once. The chain couples TRBV5-1 to TRBJ1-2; no reliable D call. The CDR3 is 14 amino acids. The germline gives CDR1 SGHRS, CDR2 YFSETQ. With 7 bases removed from V and 0 bases from J, the gap between germline ends came to 13 bases. In DNA form, the CDR3 reads TGCGCCAGCTACGCCTCAAGTGCTAACTATGGCTACACCTTC. Encoded protein: CASYASSANYGYTF.

The gene calls are TRBV19 and TRBJ1-4; D perhaps matches TRBD1 (5 bases). CDR3 length equals 15 residues. V was trimmed by 6 bases and J by 2 bases, leaving 13 bases between them. Germline V gene data show CDR1 as LNHDA and CDR2 as SQIVND (reference sequence). For the CDR3, the DNA is TGTGCCAGTAGGACCGGAGGGGTCACTAATGAAAAACTGTTTTTT. It encodes CASRTGGVTNEKLFF.

J is TRBJ2-7 and V is TRBV18, with a weak D call TRBD2 (5 bases). CDR1 is KGHSH and CDR2 is LQKENI in the germline V gene. This CDR3 comprises 12 residues. V shed 1 base and J shed 6 bases, with 7 bases lying between them. CDR3 residues: CASSPRGLEQYF. CDR3 nucleotide sequence: TGTGCCAGCTCACCACGAGGGCTCGAGCAGTACTTC.

The rearrangement uses TRBV4-1 and TRBJ1-2; TRBD1 aligns across 7 bases. This CDR3 has 15 amino acids. After removal of 4 bases from V and 0 bases from J, the junction contained 5 bases not matched to a gene. The germline gives CDR1 MGHRA, CDR2 YSYEKL. The CDR3 here is CASSLGTASNYGYTF. In DNA, the CDR3 is TGCGCCAGCAGCCTCGGGACAGCGTCTAACTATGGCTACACCTTC.

The chain employs TRBV2 and TRBJ2-3, with 8 bases matching TRBD2. The CDR3 sequence is 14 residues long. V gave up 6 bases and J gave up 4 bases; unmatched junction bases: 6. CDR1 and CDR2 (germline): SNHLY, FYNNEI. The CDR3 reads CASSISRGADTQYF. In nucleotides, the CDR3 is TGTGCCAGCAGCATCTCGCGGGGGGCAGATACGCAGTATTTT.

This clone was found a few times. Additional DNA sequences in this sample encode the identical CDR3. The chain combines TRBV5-1 with TRBJ2-2, with 10 nucleotides matching TRBD1. The germline gives CDR1 SGHRS, CDR2 YFSETQ. With 3 bases clipped from V and 5 bases from J, the junction kept 1 base outside the gene matches. The CDR3 consists of 14 residues. The CDR3 region has the DNA TGCGCCAGCAGCTGGGGACAGGGGACCGGGGAGCTGTTTTTT. Translation gives CASSWGQGTGELFF.

This chain connects TRBV5-1 to TRBJ2-2; D remains unclear. The CDR3 covers 11 residues. Germline loops: CDR1 SGHRS, CDR2 YFSETQ. V was clipped by 4 bases and J by 9 bases, with 7 bases between them. CDR3 sequence: CASSAHRELFF. DNA for the CDR3: TGCGCCAGCAGCGCCCACCGGGAGCTGTTTTTT.

The chain uses TRBV7-6 and TRBJ1-6; D unresolved. CDR3 length: 16 amino acids. Per the germline V gene, CDR1 is SGHVS and CDR2 is FNYEAQ. V was clipped by 5 bases and J by 4 bases, with 15 bases between them. CDR3 sequence reads: CASSPQTQAYNSPLHF. CDR3 bases: TGTGCCAGCAGCCCGCAGACACAAGCTTATAATTCACCCCTCCACTTT. The complete variable domain, with remaining parts taken from reference TRBV7-6 and TRBJ1-6, reads GAGVSQSPRYKVTKRGQDVALRCDPISGHVSLYWYRQALGQGPEFLTYFNYEAQQDKSGLPNDRFSAERPEGSISTLTIQRTEQRDSAMYRCASSPQTQAYNSPLHFGNGTRLTVT.

The chain joins TRBV5-5 to TRBJ1-5; D perhaps matches TRBD1 (5 bases). This CDR3 is 15 amino acids long. CDR1 is SGHKS and CDR2 is YYEKEE in the germline V gene (reference sequence). Trimming took off 7 bases at V and 2 bases at J, with 16 bases between the two ends. The CDR3 region is CASADGAAGNQPQHF. The DNA for the CDR3 is TGTGCCAGCGCCGATGGGGCGGCGGGCAATCAGCCCCAGCATTTT. Drawing the rest from reference TRBV5-5 and TRBJ1-5, the complete variable domain is DAGVTQSPTHLIKTRGQQVTLRCSPISGHKSVSWYQQVLGQGPQFIFQYYEKEERGRGNFPDRFSARQFPNYSSELNVNALLLGDSALYLCASADGAAGNQPQHFGDGTRLSIL.

The V gene is TRBV19, the J gene TRBJ2-5, with a weak D call TRBD1 (6 bases). Germline values: CDR1 LNHDA, CDR2 SQIVND (reference sequence). This CDR3 comprises 14 residues. V was cut by 4 bases and J by 4 bases, with 13 bases left in between. CDR3 region: CASSNRQDRETQYF. The CDR3 bases are TGTGCCAGTAGTAACCGACAGGACAGAGAGACCCAGTACTTC.

The chain links TRBV29-1 to TRBJ1-1; D is unresolved. Trimming took off 4 bases at V and 1 base at J, with 10 bases between the two ends. The CDR3 contains 13 residues. From germline, CDR1 is SQVTM and CDR2 ANQGSEA. The CDR3 is CSVGALQNTEAFF. The CDR3 nucleotides read TGCAGCGTTGGGGCACTACAGAACACTGAAGCTTTCTTT. The whole variable domain, remainder taken from reference TRBV29-1 and TRBJ1-1, is SAVISQKPSRDICQRGTSLTIQCQVDSQVTMMFWYRQQPGQSLTLIATANQGSEATYESGFVIDKFPISRPNLTFSTLTVSNMSPEDSSIYLCSVGALQNTEAFFGQGTRLTVV.

This chain connects TRBV5-1 to TRBJ1-4, with D unclear. Trimming removed 4 bases from V and 7 bases from J, with 14 bases in between. Germline V gives CDR1 SGHRS, CDR2 YFSETQ. This CDR3 comprises 14 residues. The CDR3 protein is CASSPGSFREKLFF. DNA of the CDR3: TGCGCCAGCAGCCCCGGGAGCTTCCGTGAAAAACTGTTTTTT.